This TCR beta chain comes out of a study of blood T cell repertoires in COVID-19. Study-wide background: Donors in the United States, Italy and Spain gave samples during acute or convalescent COVID-19. The cDNA or gDNA used as material had been derived from T cells, B-cell-depleted T cells, or PBMCs.

V shed 3 bases and J 6 bases; nucleotides not matched to a gene: 0. The CDR3 has 13 residues. The germline CDR1 and CDR2 sequences are MNHNS and SASEGT. Seattle's enrolled individuals joined amid active infection and were then monitored longitudinally. Repertoires were generated with immunoSEQ multiplex PCR, while TCRdb's copy carries only in-frame clones and drops some. Counted here are 410,000 or so clones, about nine tenths occurring once; the ten biggest clones make up around 1.5%. This clonotype was sampled from a woman aged 40 to 50 with COVID-19, enrolled during active disease. Sequenced input: peripheral blood. The chain combines TRBV6-1 with TRBJ2-2; 8 bases map to TRBD1. CDR3 sequence (DNA): TGTGCCAGCAGTGAGGACAGGGCCGGGGAGCTGTTTTTT. It codes for CASSEDRAGELFF.